The source of this TCR beta chain is a study of T cell responses to AZD1222 COVID-19 vaccine. Remarks on this clone: Its antigen is undetermined.

The method was immunoSEQ multiplex PCR; TCRdb's version includes in-frame clones alone and lacks a portion of them. The sample lists 50,000 to 65,000 clones; 85% to 95% were seen once. Germline CDR1 reads SEHNR; CDR2 reads FQNEAQ (reference sequence). V was trimmed by 3 bases and J by 5 bases, leaving 13 bases between them. CDR3 length: 14 residues. Whole-study results and caveats: Spike was spanned by vaccine-associated CD4 TCRs, which were dominant at 160-218 and 743-854. Recipients of AZD1222 seropositive at baseline numbered only 6 or 7.

The material sequenced was peripheral blood, taken 28 days after the second dose of the MenACWY control vaccine. This sequence was found in an adult who received the MenACWY meningococcal vaccine as a control. This chain links TRBV7-9 with TRBJ1-2; D call uncertain. CDR3 sequence reads: CASSLSAVSYGYTF. In DNA, the CDR3 is TGTGCCAGCAGCTTGTCGGCGGTCTCATATGGCTACACCTTC.